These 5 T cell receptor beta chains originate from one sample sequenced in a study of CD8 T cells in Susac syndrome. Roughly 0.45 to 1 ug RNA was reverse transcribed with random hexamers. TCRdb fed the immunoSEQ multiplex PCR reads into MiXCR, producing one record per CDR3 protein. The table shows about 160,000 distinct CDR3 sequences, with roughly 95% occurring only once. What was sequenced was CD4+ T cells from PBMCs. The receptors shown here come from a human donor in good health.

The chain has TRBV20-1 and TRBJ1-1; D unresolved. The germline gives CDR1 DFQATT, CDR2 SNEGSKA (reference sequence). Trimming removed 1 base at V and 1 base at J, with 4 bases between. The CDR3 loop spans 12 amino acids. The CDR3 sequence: CSARVGNTEAFF. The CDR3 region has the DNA TGCAGTGCTAGAGTGGGGAACACTGAAGCTTTCTTT.

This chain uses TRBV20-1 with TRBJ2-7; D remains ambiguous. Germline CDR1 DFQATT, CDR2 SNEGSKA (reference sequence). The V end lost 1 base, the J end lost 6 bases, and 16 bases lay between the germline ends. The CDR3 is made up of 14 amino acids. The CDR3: CSARADFVGTEQYF. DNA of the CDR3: TGCAGTGCTAGAGCCGATTTTGTGGGTACCGAGCAGTACTTC.

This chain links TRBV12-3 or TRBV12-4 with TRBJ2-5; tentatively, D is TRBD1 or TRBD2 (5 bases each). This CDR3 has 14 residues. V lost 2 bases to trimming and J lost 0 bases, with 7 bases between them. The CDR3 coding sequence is TGTGCCAGCAGTTTAAGGGACCACCAAGAGACCCAGTACTTC. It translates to CASSLRDHQETQYF.

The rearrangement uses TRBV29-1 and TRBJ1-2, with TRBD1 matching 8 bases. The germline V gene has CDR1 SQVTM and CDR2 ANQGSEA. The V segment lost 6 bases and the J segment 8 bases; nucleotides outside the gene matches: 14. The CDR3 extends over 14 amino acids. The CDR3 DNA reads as TGCAGCGTCCCTTCCGGGACAGGTACGTCCGGCTACACCTTC. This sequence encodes CSVPSGTGTSGYTF.

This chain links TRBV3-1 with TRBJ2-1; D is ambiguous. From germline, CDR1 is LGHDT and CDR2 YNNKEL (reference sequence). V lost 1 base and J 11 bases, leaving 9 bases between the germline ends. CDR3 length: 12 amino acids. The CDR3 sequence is CASSQGGNQQFF. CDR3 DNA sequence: TGTGCCAGCAGCCAAGGGGGAAACCAGCAGTTCTTC.